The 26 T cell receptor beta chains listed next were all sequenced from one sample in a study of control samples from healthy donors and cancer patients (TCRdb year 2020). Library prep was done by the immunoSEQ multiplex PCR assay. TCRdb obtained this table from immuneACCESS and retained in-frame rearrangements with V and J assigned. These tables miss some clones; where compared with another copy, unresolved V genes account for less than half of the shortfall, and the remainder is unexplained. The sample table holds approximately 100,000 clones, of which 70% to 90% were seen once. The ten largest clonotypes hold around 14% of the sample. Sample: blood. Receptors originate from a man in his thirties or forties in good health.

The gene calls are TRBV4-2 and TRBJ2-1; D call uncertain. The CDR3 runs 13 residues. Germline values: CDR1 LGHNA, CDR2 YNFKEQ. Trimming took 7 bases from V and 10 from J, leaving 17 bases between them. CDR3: CASTGLGKTEQFF. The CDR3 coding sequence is TGTGCCAGCACAGGTTTAGGTAAGACAGAGCAGTTCTTC.

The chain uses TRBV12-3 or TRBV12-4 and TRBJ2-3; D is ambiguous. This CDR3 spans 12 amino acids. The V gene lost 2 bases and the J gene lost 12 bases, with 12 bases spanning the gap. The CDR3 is CASSLLGNSQYF. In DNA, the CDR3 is TGTGCCAGCAGTTTACTCGGAAATAGTCAGTATTTT.

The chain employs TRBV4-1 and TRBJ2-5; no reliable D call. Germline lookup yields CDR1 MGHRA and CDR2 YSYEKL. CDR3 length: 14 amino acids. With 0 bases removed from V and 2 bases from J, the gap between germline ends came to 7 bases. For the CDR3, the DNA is TGCGCCAGCAGCCAAGATACGTTTCAAGAGACCCAGTACTTC. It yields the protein CASSQDTFQETQYF.

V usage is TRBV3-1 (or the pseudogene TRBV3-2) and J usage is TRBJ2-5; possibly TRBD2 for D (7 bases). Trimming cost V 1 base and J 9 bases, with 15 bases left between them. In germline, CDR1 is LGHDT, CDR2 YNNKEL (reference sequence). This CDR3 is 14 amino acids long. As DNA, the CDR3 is TGTGCCAGCAGCCAAGCGGGGGGCGGAGAACCCCAGTACTTC. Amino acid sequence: CASSQAGGGEPQYF.

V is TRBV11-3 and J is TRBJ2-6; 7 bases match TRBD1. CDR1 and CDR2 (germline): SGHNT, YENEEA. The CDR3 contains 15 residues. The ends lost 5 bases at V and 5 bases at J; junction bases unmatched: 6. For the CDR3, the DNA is TGTGCCAGCAGCCGAGGGGGCCCCAGGGCCAACGTCCTGACTTTC. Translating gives CASSRGGPRANVLTF.

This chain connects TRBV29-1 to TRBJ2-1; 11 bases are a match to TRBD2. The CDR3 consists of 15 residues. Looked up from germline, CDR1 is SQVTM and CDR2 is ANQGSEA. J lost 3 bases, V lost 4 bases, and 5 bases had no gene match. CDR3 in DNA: TGCAGCGTTGCGACTAGCGGGAAGGTCTACAATGAGCAGTTCTTC. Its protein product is CSVATSGKVYNEQFF.

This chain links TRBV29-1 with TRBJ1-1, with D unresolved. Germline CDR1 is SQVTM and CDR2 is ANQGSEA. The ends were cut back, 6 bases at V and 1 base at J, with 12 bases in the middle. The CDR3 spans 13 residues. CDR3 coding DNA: TGCAGCGTGATTCAGGTGAGGAACACTGAAGCTTTCTTT. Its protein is CSVIQVRNTEAFF.

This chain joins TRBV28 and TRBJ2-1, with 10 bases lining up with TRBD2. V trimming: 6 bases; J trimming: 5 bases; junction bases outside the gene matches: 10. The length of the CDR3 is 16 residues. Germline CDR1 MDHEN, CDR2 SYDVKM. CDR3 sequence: CASRKYLAGADNEQFF. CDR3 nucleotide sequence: TGTGCCAGCAGGAAATACCTAGCGGGAGCGGACAATGAGCAGTTCTTC.

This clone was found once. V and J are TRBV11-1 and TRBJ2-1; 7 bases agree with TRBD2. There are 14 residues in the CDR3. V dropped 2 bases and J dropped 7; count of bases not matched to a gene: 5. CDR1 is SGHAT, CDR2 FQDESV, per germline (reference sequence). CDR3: CASSLLGGANEQFF. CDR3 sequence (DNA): TGTGCCAGCAGCTTACTGGGAGGGGCGAATGAGCAGTTCTTC.

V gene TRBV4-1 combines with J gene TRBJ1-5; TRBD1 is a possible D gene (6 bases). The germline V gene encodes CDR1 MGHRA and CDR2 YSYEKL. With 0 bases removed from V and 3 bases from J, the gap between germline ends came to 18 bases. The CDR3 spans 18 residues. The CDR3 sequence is CASSQETGTSGSNQPQHF. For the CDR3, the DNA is TGCGCCAGCAGCCAAGAGACAGGTACATCGGGTTCCAATCAGCCCCAGCATTTT.

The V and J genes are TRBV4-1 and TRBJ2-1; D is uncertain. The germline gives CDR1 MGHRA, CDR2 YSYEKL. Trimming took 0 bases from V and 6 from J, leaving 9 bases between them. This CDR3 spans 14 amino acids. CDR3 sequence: CASSQEWDSNEQFF. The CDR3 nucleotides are TGCGCCAGCAGCCAAGAATGGGATTCCAATGAGCAGTTCTTC.

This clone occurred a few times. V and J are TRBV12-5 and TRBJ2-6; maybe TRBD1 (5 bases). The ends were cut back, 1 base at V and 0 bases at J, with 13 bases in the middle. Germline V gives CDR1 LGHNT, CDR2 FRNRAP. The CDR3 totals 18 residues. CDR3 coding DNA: TGTGCTAGTGGTTTGGGGACAAGGTCTTTCTCTGGGGCCAACGTCCTGACTTTC. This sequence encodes CASGLGTRSFSGANVLTF. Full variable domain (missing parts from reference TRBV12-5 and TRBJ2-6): DARVTQTPRHKVTEMGQEVTMRCQPILGHNTVFWYRQTMMQGLELLAYFRNRAPLDDSGMPKDRFSAEMPDATLATLKIQPSEPRDSAVYFCASGLGTRSFSGANVLTFGAGSRLTVL.

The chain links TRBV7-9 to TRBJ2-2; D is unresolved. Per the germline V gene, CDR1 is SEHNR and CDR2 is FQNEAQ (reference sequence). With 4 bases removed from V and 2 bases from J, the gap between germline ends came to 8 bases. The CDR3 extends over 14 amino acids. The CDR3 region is CASSWASNTGELFF. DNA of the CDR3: TGTGCCAGCAGCTGGGCCAGCAACACCGGGGAGCTGTTTTTT. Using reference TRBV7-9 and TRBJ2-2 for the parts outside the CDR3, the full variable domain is DTGVSQNPRHKITKRGQNVTFRCDPISEHNRLYWYRQTLGQGPEFLTYFQNEAQLEKSRLLSDRFSAERPKGSFSTLEIQRTEQGDSAMYLCASSWASNTGELFFGEGSRLTVL.

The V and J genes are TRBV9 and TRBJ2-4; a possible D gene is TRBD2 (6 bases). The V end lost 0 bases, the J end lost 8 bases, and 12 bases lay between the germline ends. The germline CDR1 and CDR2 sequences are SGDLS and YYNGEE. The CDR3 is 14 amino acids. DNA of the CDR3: TGTGCCAGCAGCGTAGGGGCTCCGGGGGACATTCAGTACTTC. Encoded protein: CASSVGAPGDIQYF.

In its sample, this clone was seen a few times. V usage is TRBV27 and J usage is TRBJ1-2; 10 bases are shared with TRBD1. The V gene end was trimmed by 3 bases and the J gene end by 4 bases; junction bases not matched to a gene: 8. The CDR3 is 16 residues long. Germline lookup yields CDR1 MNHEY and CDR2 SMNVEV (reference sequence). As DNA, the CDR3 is TGTGCCAGCAGTTTTAGGTGGGACAGGGGTTTCTATGGCTACACCTTC. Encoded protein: CASSFRWDRGFYGYTF.

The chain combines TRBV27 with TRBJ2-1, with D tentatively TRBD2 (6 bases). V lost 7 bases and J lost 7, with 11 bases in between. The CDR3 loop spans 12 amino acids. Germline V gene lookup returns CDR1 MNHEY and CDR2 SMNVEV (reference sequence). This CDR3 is CASKQEGNEQFF. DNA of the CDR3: TGTGCCAGCAAGCAGGAGGGGAATGAGCAGTTCTTC.

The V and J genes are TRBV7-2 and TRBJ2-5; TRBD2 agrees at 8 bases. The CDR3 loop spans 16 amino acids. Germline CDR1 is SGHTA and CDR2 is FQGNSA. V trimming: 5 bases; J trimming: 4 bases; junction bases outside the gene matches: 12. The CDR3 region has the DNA TGTGCCAGCAGCCTCACCAGCGGGAGTATGGGAGAGACCCAGTACTTC. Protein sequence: CASSLTSGSMGETQYF.

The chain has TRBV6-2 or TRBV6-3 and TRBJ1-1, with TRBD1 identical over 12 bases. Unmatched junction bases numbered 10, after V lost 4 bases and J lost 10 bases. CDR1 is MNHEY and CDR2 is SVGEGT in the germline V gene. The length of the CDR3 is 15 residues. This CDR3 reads CASSLWGQGAFGAFF. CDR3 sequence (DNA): TGTGCCAGCAGTTTGTGGGGACAGGGGGCGTTTGGAGCTTTCTTT.

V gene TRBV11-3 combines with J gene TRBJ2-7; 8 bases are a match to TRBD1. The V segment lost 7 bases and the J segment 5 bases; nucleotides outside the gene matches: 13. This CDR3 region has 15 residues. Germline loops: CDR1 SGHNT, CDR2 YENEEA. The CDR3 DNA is TGTGCCAGCACCTCTCGGACAGGGCCTTATGACGAGCAGTACTTC. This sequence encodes CASTSRTGPYDEQYF.

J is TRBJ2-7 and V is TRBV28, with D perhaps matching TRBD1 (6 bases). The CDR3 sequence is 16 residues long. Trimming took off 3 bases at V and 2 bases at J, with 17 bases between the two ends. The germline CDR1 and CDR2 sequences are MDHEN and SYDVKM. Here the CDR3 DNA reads TGTGCCAGCAGTTTCCCCAGGGACAACCCGACCTACGAGCAGTACTTC. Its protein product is CASSFPRDNPTYEQYF.

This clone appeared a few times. CDR3 protein: CAKTILGFTTSYNEQFF. Written as DNA, the CDR3 is TGTGCCAAAACGATCCTAGGTTTTACTACCTCCTACAATGAGCAGTTCTTC. J is TRBJ2-1 and V is TRBV21-1; TRBD2, the table's D call, was not compared with the DNA. TRBV21-1 is a recognized pseudogene. The CDR3 extends over 17 amino acids.

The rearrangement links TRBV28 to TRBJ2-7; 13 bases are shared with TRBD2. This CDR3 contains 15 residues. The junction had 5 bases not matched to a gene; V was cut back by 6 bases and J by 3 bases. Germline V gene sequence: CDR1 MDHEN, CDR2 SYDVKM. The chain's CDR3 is CASSPGLAGVYEQYF. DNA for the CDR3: TGTGCCAGCAGCCCTGGACTAGCGGGAGTCTACGAGCAGTACTTC. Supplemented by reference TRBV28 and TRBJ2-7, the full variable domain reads DVKVTQSSRYLVKRTGEKVFLECVQDMDHENMFWYRQDPGLGLRLIYFSYDVKMKEKGDIPEGYSVSREKKERFSLILESASTNQTSMYLCASSPGLAGVYEQYFGPGTRLTVT.

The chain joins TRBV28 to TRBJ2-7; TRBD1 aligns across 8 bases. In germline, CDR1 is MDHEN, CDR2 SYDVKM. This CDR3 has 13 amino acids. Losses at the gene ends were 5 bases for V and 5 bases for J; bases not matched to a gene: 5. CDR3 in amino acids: CASSVGQGHEQYF. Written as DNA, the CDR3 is TGTGCCAGCAGTGTCGGACAGGGCCACGAGCAGTACTTC.

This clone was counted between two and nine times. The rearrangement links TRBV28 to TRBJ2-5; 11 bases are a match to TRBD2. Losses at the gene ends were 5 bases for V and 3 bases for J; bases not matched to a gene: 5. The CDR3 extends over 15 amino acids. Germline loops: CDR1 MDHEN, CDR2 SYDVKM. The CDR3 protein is CASSVPGLAEETQYF. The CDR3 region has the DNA TGTGCCAGCAGTGTTCCGGGACTAGCGGAAGAGACCCAGTACTTC.

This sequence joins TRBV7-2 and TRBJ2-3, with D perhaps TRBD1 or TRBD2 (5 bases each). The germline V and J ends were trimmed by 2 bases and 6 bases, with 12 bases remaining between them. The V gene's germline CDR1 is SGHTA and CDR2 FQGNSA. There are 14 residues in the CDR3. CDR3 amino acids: CASSLLGESDTQYF. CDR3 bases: TGTGCCAGCAGCTTATTGGGGGAGAGCGATACGCAGTATTTT.

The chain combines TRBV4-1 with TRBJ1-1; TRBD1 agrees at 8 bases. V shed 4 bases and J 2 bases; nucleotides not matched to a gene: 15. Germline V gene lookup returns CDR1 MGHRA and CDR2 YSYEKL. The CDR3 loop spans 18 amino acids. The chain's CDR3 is CASSPSQGQGLINTEAFF. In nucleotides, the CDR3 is TGCGCCAGCAGCCCATCGCAAGGACAGGGACTAATTAACACTGAAGCTTTCTTT.